This T cell receptor beta chain was recovered during a study of cytomegalovirus exposure and HLA in healthy donors. CDR1 and CDR2 (germline): MNHEY, SMNVEV (reference sequence). The CDR3 length is 15 residues. V was pared by 7 bases and J by 0 bases, with 10 bases between. 60 Vbeta and 13 Jbeta primers were used in PCR. TCRdb's table, derived via immunoSEQ multiplex PCR, lists solely in-frame clones and lacks some. The sample has over 100,000 clones, and its top ten clones hold more than 1.5%. Source material: PBMCs. The rearrangement links TRBV27 to TRBJ2-6; D is uncertain. This TCR derives from a man aged 18 to 29 in good health and CMV-seronegative. This chain's CDR3 is CASKEWASGANVLTF. The CDR3 nucleotides are TGTGCCAGCAAAGAGTGGGCCTCTGGGGCCAACGTCCTGACTTTC.